These 32 T cell receptor beta chains share one sample of origin, sequenced in a study of blood T cell repertoires in COVID-19. The method was immunoSEQ multiplex PCR; TCRdb's version includes in-frame clones alone and lacks a portion of them. The table has about 310,000 clones, less than 85% seen once. Sequencing was carried out using PBMCs or T cells enriched from blood (not recorded which). All receptors come from a young woman who had been exposed to COVID-19.

The V and J genes are TRBV12-3 or TRBV12-4 and TRBJ2-1; the D is unclear. The CDR3 has 13 residues. Trimming shortened V by 2 bases and J by 5 bases, and 7 bases separated the two germline ends. The DNA of the CDR3 is TGTGCCAGCAGTTTACGGCGGAACAATGAGCAGTTCTTC. It yields the protein CASSLRRNNEQFF.

The gene calls are TRBV18 and TRBJ1-6; possible D gene TRBD1, 6 bases. The CDR3 is made up of 14 amino acids. The germline V gene has CDR1 KGHSH and CDR2 LQKENI. Deletions cut 4 bases from V and 7 bases from J, with 11 bases between. CDR3 nucleotide sequence: TGTGCCAGCTCACTCGAAACAGGGAATTCACCCCTCCACTTT. Translation: CASSLETGNSPLHF.

The V gene is TRBV30, the J gene TRBJ2-5, with D perhaps TRBD2 (7 bases). Germline-derived CDR1 and CDR2 are GTSNPN and SVGIG (reference sequence). Trimming left V 4 bases short and J 7 bases short, with 10 bases between. The CDR3 loop spans 11 amino acids. CDR3 DNA: TGTGCCTGGAACAGGGAGGGGACCCAGTACTTC. Translating gives CAWNREGTQYF.

V gene TRBV14 combines with J gene TRBJ1-1; a weak D match, TRBD1 (6 bases). The germline V gene encodes CDR1 SGHDN and CDR2 FVKESK. V lost 2 bases, J lost 6 bases, and 16 bases lay in between. The CDR3 totals 15 residues. The CDR3 protein is CASSQRGYRAAEAFF. The CDR3 bases are TGTGCCAGCAGCCAAAGGGGGTACAGGGCCGCTGAAGCTTTCTTT.

V usage is TRBV5-4 and J usage is TRBJ1-1; D not certain. The germline CDR1 and CDR2 sequences are SGHNT and YYREEE (reference sequence). The germline V and J ends were trimmed by 2 bases and 5 bases, with 19 bases remaining between them. The CDR3 has 16 residues. The CDR3 bases are TGTGCCAGCAGCTTTGCAGCAGGAGGCCGTCTTACTGAAGCTTTCTTT. Amino acid sequence: CASSFAAGGRLTEAFF.

The chain uses TRBV10-3 and TRBJ2-7, with 9 bases lining up with TRBD1. The CDR3 runs to 15 residues. With 3 bases clipped from V and 0 bases from J, the junction kept 3 bases outside the gene matches. The germline V gene has CDR1 ENHRY and CDR2 SYGVKD. CDR3 sequence reads: CAISDPTGGSYEQYF. Written as DNA, the CDR3 is TGTGCCATCAGTGACCCGACAGGGGGCTCCTACGAGCAGTACTTC.

The CDR3 bases are TGCGCCAGCAGCTTCGGGACTAGCGTCAATGAGCAGTTCTTC. Encoded protein: CASSFGTSVNEQFF. This chain connects TRBV5-1 to TRBJ2-1; 10 bases are shared with TRBD2. This CDR3 has 14 amino acids. Unmatched junction bases numbered 2, after V lost 2 bases and J lost 6 bases. Looked up from germline, CDR1 is SGHRS and CDR2 is YFSETQ.

The chain recombines TRBV18 with TRBJ2-7, with 15 bases lining up with TRBD2. Per germline, CDR1 KGHSH and CDR2 LQKENI. With V trimmed by 3 bases and J by 0 bases, 0 bases remained unmatched. This CDR3 has 16 residues. The CDR3 nucleotides are TGTGCCAGCTCACCGGGACTAGCGGGAGGCTCCTACGAGCAGTACTTC. Its translation: CASSPGLAGGSYEQYF.

This CDR3 reads CASSISSGGASDTQYF. The DNA for the CDR3 is TGTGCCAGTAGTATATCTAGCGGGGGGGCCTCCGATACGCAGTATTTT. The gene calls are TRBV19 and TRBJ2-3, with 12 bases fitting TRBD2. Unmatched junction bases numbered 6, after V lost 2 bases and J lost 6 bases. CDR1 is LNHDA and CDR2 is SQIVND in the germline V gene (reference sequence). There are 16 residues in the CDR3.

The chain joins TRBV27 to TRBJ1-6, with D possibly being TRBD1 (5 bases). The CDR3 runs 19 residues. Germline V gene data show CDR1 as MNHEY and CDR2 as SMNVEV (reference sequence). The V and J ends lost 5 bases and 0 bases respectively, with 20 bases between them. The chain's CDR3 is CASSLFGGVKASYNSPLHF. CDR3 bases: TGTGCCAGCAGTCTATTCGGGGGTGTGAAGGCCTCCTATAATTCACCCCTCCACTTT.

The gene calls are TRBV5-6 and TRBJ1-5; the match to TRBD1 covers 8 bases. Germline loops: CDR1 SGHDT, CDR2 YYEEEE. CDR3 size: 18 residues. J gave up 0 bases and V 4 bases, and 12 bases lay outside the gene matches. The CDR3 spells CASSVRGQGAFSNQPQHF. DNA of the CDR3: TGTGCCAGCAGCGTTCGAGGGCAGGGGGCCTTTAGCAATCAGCCCCAGCATTTT.

The table lists this clone with a few counts. The chain joins TRBV5-1 to TRBJ1-1; 9 bases match TRBD1. Germline V gives CDR1 SGHRS, CDR2 YFSETQ. CDR3 size: 16 residues. V shed 0 bases and J 4 bases; nucleotides not matched to a gene: 7. The CDR3: CASSLATGTGITEAFF. CDR3 nucleotides: TGCGCCAGCAGCTTGGCAACCGGGACAGGGATCACTGAAGCTTTCTTT.

This clone was found many times. This chain joins TRBV30 and TRBJ1-1, with 12 bases lining up with TRBD1. Germline lookup yields CDR1 GTSNPN and CDR2 SVGIG (reference sequence). The V segment lost 5 bases and the J segment 3 bases; nucleotides outside the gene matches: 16. This CDR3 comprises 18 residues. CDR3 region: CAWGPPGGTGGTDTEAFF. For the CDR3, the DNA is TGTGCCTGGGGCCCACCTGGGGGGACAGGGGGCACAGACACTGAAGCTTTCTTT.

This rearrangement joins TRBV18 to TRBJ1-1, with TRBD1 identical over 8 bases. The V segment lost 6 bases and the J segment 4 bases; nucleotides outside the gene matches: 4. In germline, CDR1 is KGHSH, CDR2 LQKENI. The CDR3 covers 13 residues. The CDR3 DNA sequence: TGTGCCAGCTCGACAGGGGCGGGCACTGAAGCTTTCTTT. This encodes CASSTGAGTEAFF.

The rearrangement links TRBV7-9 to TRBJ1-1; maybe TRBD1 (5 bases). The CDR3 runs to 13 residues. Germline loops: CDR1 SEHNR, CDR2 FQNEAQ (reference sequence). V dropped 3 bases and J dropped 1 base, with 6 bases sitting between them. The CDR3 DNA reads as TGTGCCAGCAGCTTGCAGGGGAACACTGAAGCTTTCTTT. Its protein product is CASSLQGNTEAFF. Filled out from reference TRBV7-9 and TRBJ1-1, the complete variable domain reads DTGVSQNPRHKITKRGQNVTFRCDPISEHNRLYWYRQTLGQGPEFLTYFQNEAQLEKSRLLSDRFSAERPKGSFSTLEIQRTEQGDSAMYLCASSLQGNTEAFFGQGTRLTVV.

The chain couples TRBV30 to TRBJ1-1; tentatively, D is TRBD1 (6 bases). V lost 3 bases and J 3 bases, leaving 14 bases between the germline ends. The length of the CDR3 is 14 residues. Looked up from germline, CDR1 is GTSNPN and CDR2 is SVGIG (reference sequence). As DNA, the CDR3 is TGTGCCTGGAGACAGGGAATTTGGGACACTGAAGCTTTCTTT. Protein sequence: CAWRQGIWDTEAFF.

The chain uses TRBV30 and TRBJ1-4; D is undetermined. This CDR3 is 13 amino acids long. From germline, CDR1 is GTSNPN and CDR2 SVGIG (reference sequence). Trimming took off 0 bases at V and 3 bases at J, with 5 bases between the two ends. CDR3 coding DNA: TGTGCCTGGAGTGTACAAGCTAATGAAAAACTGTTTTTT. Protein product: CAWSVQANEKLFF. Combining the CDR3 with reference TRBV30 and TRBJ1-4 gives the whole variable domain SQTIHQWPATLVQPVGSPLSLECTVEGTSNPNLYWYRQAAGRGLQLLFYSVGIGQISSEVPQNLSASRPQDRQFILSSKKLLLSDSGFYLCAWSVQANEKLFFGSGTQLSVL.

The chain's CDR3 is CASSGSGQGNTEAFF. In nucleotides, the CDR3 is TGTGCCAGCAGCGGATCCGGACAGGGGAACACTGAAGCTTTCTTT. V and J are TRBV9 and TRBJ1-1, with 8 bases matching TRBD1. Losses at the gene ends were 3 bases for V and 1 base for J; bases not matched to a gene: 5. The CDR3 loop spans 15 amino acids. Germline assignment: CDR1 SGDLS and CDR2 YYNGEE.

J is TRBJ2-3 and V is TRBV7-8; 11 bases are shared with TRBD1. Germline-derived CDR1 and CDR2 are SGHVS and FQNEAQ. J was trimmed by 0 bases and V by 4 bases; bases with no gene match: 3. The CDR3 has 16 amino acids. The CDR3 reads CASSSGQGGSTDTQYF. CDR3 nucleotides: TGTGCCAGCAGCTCGGGACAGGGGGGGAGCACAGATACGCAGTATTTT.

The chain is built from TRBV7-9 and TRBJ2-7, with D possibly TRBD2 on 6 matching bases. This CDR3 comprises 16 residues. The V gene's germline CDR1 is SEHNR and CDR2 FQNEAQ (reference sequence). Trimming removed 4 bases at V and 5 bases at J, with 21 bases between. The CDR3 protein is CASSSRLGGRFDEQYF. The DNA of the CDR3 is TGTGCCAGCAGCTCCCGCCTGGGGGGACGCTTCGACGAGCAGTACTTC. Combining the CDR3 with reference TRBV7-9 and TRBJ2-7 gives the whole variable domain DTGVSQNPRHKITKRGQNVTFRCDPISEHNRLYWYRQTLGQGPEFLTYFQNEAQLEKSRLLSDRFSAERPKGSFSTLEIQRTEQGDSAMYLCASSSRLGGRFDEQYFGPGTRLTVT.

CDR3 sequence reads: CASSLLRTQYF. In DNA form, the CDR3 reads TGTGCCAGCAGCTTACTCAGGACCCAGTACTTC. The rearrangement joins TRBV11-2 to TRBJ2-5; D gene ambiguous. Trimming left V 2 bases short and J 7 bases short, with 5 bases between. The germline gives CDR1 SGHAT, CDR2 FQNNGV. The length of the CDR3 is 11 residues. Variable domain in full (rest from reference TRBV11-2 and TRBJ2-5): EAGVAQSPRYKIIEKRQSVAFWCNPISGHATLYWYQQILGQGPKLLIQFQNNGVVDDSQLPKDRFSAERLKGVDSTLKIQPAKLEDSAVYLCASSLLRTQYFGPGTRLLVL.

The chain couples TRBV4-1 to TRBJ2-7, with 9 bases identical to TRBD2. The CDR3 totals 15 residues. Germline V gene lookup returns CDR1 MGHRA and CDR2 YSYEKL. The V and J ends lost 2 bases and 2 bases, in that order; junction bases with no gene match: 4. CDR3 in DNA: TGCGCCAGCAGCCAAAGGGCGGGAGGGACCTACGAGCAGTACTTC. Protein product: CASSQRAGGTYEQYF.

This clone was observed once. The rearrangement joins TRBV10-3 to TRBJ1-1, with D maybe TRBD1 (5 bases). The CDR3 spans 14 residues. Germline lookup yields CDR1 ENHRY and CDR2 SYGVKD. The V gene lost 3 bases and the J gene lost 0 bases, with 8 bases spanning the gap. The CDR3 loop reads CAISEPDMNTEAFF. The CDR3 DNA reads as TGTGCCATCAGTGAACCGGACATGAACACTGAAGCTTTCTTT.

CDR3 region: CASSTPVGSGTGELFF. The CDR3 DNA is TGTGCCAGCAGCACCCCAGTTGGCTCGGGCACCGGGGAGCTGTTTTTT. The chain carries TRBV7-3 and TRBJ2-2; D unresolved. The germline CDR1 and CDR2 sequences are SGHTA and FQGTGA. The CDR3 length is 16 residues. Trimming took off 5 bases at V and 4 bases at J, with 17 bases between the two ends.

This chain joins TRBV7-2 and TRBJ1-3; D might be TRBD1 (5 bases). The CDR3 extends over 13 amino acids. V lost 1 base to trimming and J lost 7 bases, with 8 bases between them. CDR1 and CDR2 from the germline V gene are SGHTA and FQGNSA. CDR3 DNA: TGTGCCAGCAGCTTAGAGGGGATGAACACCATATATTTT. This gives the protein CASSLEGMNTIYF. Supplemented by reference TRBV7-2 and TRBJ1-3, the full variable domain reads GAGVSQSPSNKVTEKGKDVELRCDPISGHTALYWYRQSLGQGLEFLIYFQGNSAPDKSGLPSDRFSAERTGGSVSTLTIQRTQQEDSAVYLCASSLEGMNTIYFGEGSWLTVV.

This clone was counted a single time. Other DNA sequences in this sample translate to the same CDR3. The chain is built from TRBV18 and TRBJ1-1, with D unclear. The germline gives CDR1 KGHSH, CDR2 LQKENI. The CDR3 covers 13 residues. V lost 2 bases to trimming and J lost 5 bases, with 9 bases between them. The CDR3 region is CASSPSRSTEAFF. CDR3 nucleotides: TGTGCCAGCTCACCAAGTAGGAGTACTGAAGCTTTCTTT.

The V call is TRBV11-1, the J call TRBJ2-2; the match to TRBD1 covers 7 bases. Germline V gene lookup returns CDR1 SGHAT and CDR2 FQDESV (reference sequence). The CDR3 is made up of 13 amino acids. With 6 bases clipped from V and 6 bases from J, the junction kept 4 bases outside the gene matches. Here the CDR3 DNA reads TGTGCCAGCAGTCTGCAGGGGGCCGGGGAGCTGTTTTTT. This sequence encodes CASSLQGAGELFF.

This chain links TRBV5-1 with TRBJ1-2; D unclear. CDR1 and CDR2 (germline): SGHRS, YFSETQ. The CDR3 spans 11 residues. The V gene lost 1 base and the J gene lost 11 bases, with 9 bases spanning the gap. This chain's CDR3 is CASSLNRLYTF. The CDR3 coding sequence is TGCGCCAGCAGCTTGAACAGATTATACACCTTC.

The chain uses TRBV6-2 or TRBV6-3 and TRBJ1-1; 7 bases align to TRBD1. CDR3 length: 17 residues. Germline CDR1 is MNHEY and CDR2 is SVGEGT. V trimming: 3 bases; J trimming: 3 bases; junction bases outside the gene matches: 13. CDR3 amino acids: CASSYPAGGREDTEAFF. The CDR3 nucleotides are TGTGCCAGCAGTTATCCAGCAGGGGGGCGAGAAGACACTGAAGCTTTCTTT.

J is TRBJ1-3 and V is TRBV5-6; TRBD1 agrees at 7 bases. This CDR3 region has 15 residues. V shed 4 bases, J shed 8 bases, and the junction held 12 bases outside the gene matches. Germline CDR1 and CDR2: SGHDT and YYEEEE. CDR3 residues: CASSPTHQGGDTIYF. CDR3 bases: TGTGCCAGCAGCCCAACCCACCAAGGGGGCGACACCATATATTTT.

The V call is TRBV28, the J call TRBJ2-3; perhaps TRBD2 as D (5 bases). Germline lookup yields CDR1 MDHEN and CDR2 SYDVKM. The CDR3 is made up of 16 amino acids. V dropped 2 bases and J dropped 0 bases, with 12 bases sitting between them. CDR3 sequence: CASSLDPEASTDTQYF. The CDR3 DNA sequence: TGTGCCAGCAGTTTAGATCCGGAGGCCAGCACAGATACGCAGTATTTT.

V and J are TRBV6-6 and TRBJ2-7, with 11 bases matching TRBD1. CDR3 length: 17 residues. V trimming: 5 bases; J trimming: 3 bases; junction bases outside the gene matches: 12. Per germline, CDR1 MNHNY and CDR2 SVGAGI (reference sequence). CDR3 nucleotides: TGTGCCAGCAGTCGTAGACTCGGACAGGGGGCAATCTACGAGCAGTACTTC. This translates into CASSRRLGQGAIYEQYF.